This TCR beta chain emerged from a study of cytomegalovirus exposure and HLA in healthy donors (dated by TCRdb to the late 2010s). About the investigation overall: According to an earlier analysis of a few hundred of the donors, some 180 million T cells yielded 90 million to 140 million unique TCR beta sequences and 276 Gb of sequence data. Roughly 300 gigabases of sequencing data and roughly 81 million unique TCR sequences made up an early release that covered 500 to 700 HLA-typed donors. The genetic ancestry cluster associated with self-reported Caucasian donors included over 65% of the approximately 430 genotyped donors. The study aimed to test whether signatures of past pathogen exposure could be identified by cataloging public T cell receptors. The study profiled the T cell repertoires of hundreds of subjects by immunosequencing and related them to cytomegalovirus serostatus. Besides the first cohort of approximately 710 subjects, a separate validation cohort made up of 95 to 150 different subjects was used. To predict cytomegalovirus infection status, the study combined high-throughput TCR immunosequencing, statistical association of individual TCRs with disease status, and machine learning. A later analysis re-examined previously published TCR beta repertoires from over 500 donors and added high-resolution HLA genotyping to investigate patterns of TCR occurrence. The later analysis used no new phenotypic data to find candidate immune exposures, relying instead on TCR beta sequences and their occurrence across donors. To decide whether each TCR beta V gene segment behaved as functional or pseudogenic, an earlier analysis of several hundred of the donors relied on high-throughput TCR beta sequencing. Donor age, sex, ethnicity and CMV serostatus were compiled alongside the repertoire data. Genome-wide SNP genotypes for about three fifths of the 666 donors were used in a later genetic analysis, which treated that subset as a discovery cohort. All discovery cohort repertoires had been generated on a single sequencing platform. HLA typing included class I and class II loci at four-digit resolution. Typing coverage differed by locus: A, B, C, DRB1 and DQB1 were typed in roughly 620-630 donors, DQA1 in approximately 520, DPA1 in around 580, and DPB1 in roughly 470. Several DR-DQ haplotypes were treated as single units for association and clustering because of strong linkage in the cohort. Among about 390 genotyped donors of the cohort, an average of 235,054 unique TCR beta nucleotide sequences were sequenced per donor, around 20% of them non-productive. Broader findings and caveats from the paper: Some 15 rarely observed V segments, including chromosome 9 orphons, were excluded from the earlier analysis of 550 to 700 of the donors because counts were too low. Linkage disequilibrium might explain the correlated functional status among segregating V segments, but an unknown experimental factor could not be excluded. The sequencing pipeline was judged likely to have produced a cluster of highly shared sequence variants as a technical artifact. Some IMGT-functional V segments, including TRBV6-2 and TRBV6-3, could not be told apart with the 87-base-pair reads, so those segments were excluded. Specific HLA alleles were associated with more than 15,000 TCR beta sequences at a false discovery rate of 0.05 in a later analysis. Sequencing depth was assumed to be roughly uniform across donors in the presence/absence analyses, though that assumption may not hold. Because some donors lacked HLA typing at each locus, the association tests relied only on the typed subset. This cohort had only TCR beta chains sequenced, and the lack of alpha or paired-chain data limited which features could be detected. In a later analysis, TCR association rates were found to vary across HLA loci, with the most associated TCRs seen for DRB1 alleles and the fewest for HLA-C alleles. Most CMV-associated TCR beta chains appeared to be HLA-restricted in a later analysis, and the HLA associations seemed to be driven largely by CMV exposure. When HLA alleles, especially DR and DQ, strongly co-occurred, TCR associations were difficult to assign to individual alleles. Most TCR sequences were seen in very few donors, while some public TCRs were found in many individuals. Several of the top co-occurrence clusters appeared to be linked to parvovirus B19, influenza, CMV and Epstein-Barr virus, according to a later analysis. The authors suggested that the approach could potentially be generalized to other disease states and immunological phenotypes. A total of fewer than 200 TCR beta chains were listed by the study as associated with cytomegalovirus. The classifier was reported to diagnose cytomegalovirus status with high specificity and sensitivity in both the original and validation cohorts. A further reported finding was that TCR beta sequences accurately predicted the HLA-A and HLA-B alleles for most subjects in the first cohort. CMV serostatus was the only immune exposure information available for the cohort. According to a later genetic analysis, donors in an Asian-associated ancestry cluster had fewer N-insertions in productive TCRs than the roughly 700-donor mean. An association between a missense DCLRE1C variant and V-gene and J-gene trimming of TCR beta chains was found in a later genetic analysis and replicated in an independent cohort. In a later analysis, HLA-associated TCR beta chains were found to be more clonally expanded and to have lower generation probabilities than equally common non-associated chains. In an earlier analysis of some 540 of the donors, most TCR beta V segments appeared in productive rearrangements about 87% or about 30% of the time, broadly matching IMGT annotations. In vitro tests confirmed that three of the cytomegalovirus-associated TCR beta chains recognize cytomegalovirus antigens.

Including cysteine and phenylalanine, the CDR3 has 13 amino acids. Only the CDR3 part of the read is kept: 39 bases, read in frame from the first base. Trimming at the junction amounts to 0 bases on V and 8 bases on J, and the germline ends lie 5 bases apart. As encoded in the germline V gene, CDR1 is MGHRA while CDR2 is YSYEKL. With respect to this clone: It lacks a known antigen. No clone much larger than this one lies a single base away; base qualities are absent.

Library prep was done by the immunoSEQ multiplex PCR assay. The multiplex PCR relied on a mix of 60 forward primers for TCR Vbeta segments and 13 reverse primers for TCR Jbeta segments. Amplification of the CDR3 region of rearranged TCR beta genes was performed with a multiplex PCR assay on genomic DNA. On the Illumina HiSeq System, the amplified TCR beta libraries were sequenced as 87-base-pair reads. From the authors' description of their analysis: A later analysis tallied around 80 million unique TCR beta chains across the 700 or so repertoires, and about 10 million of those chains were shared by two or more donors. Raw reads were error-corrected and collapsed into unique sequences with a nearest-neighbor algorithm that merged closely related sequences to remove PCR and sequencing errors. To assign V, D and J gene segments, CDR3 sequences were aligned to IMGT reference sequences. Each retained sequence needed at least a six-nucleotide match to both a V gene segment and a J gene segment. A rearrangement was called productive if the CDR3 had no stop codons and remained in frame with V and J, and every other rearrangement was called non-productive. Following IMGT convention, CDR3 was defined as the stretch from the second conserved V-encoded cysteine to the conserved J-encoded phenylalanine. The earlier analysis of roughly 590 of the donors excluded any sequence lacking an unambiguous match to a single V gene segment. In an earlier analysis of almost 600 of the donors, a V segment was called functional when productive rearrangements were above 56.7%, and segregating when the standard deviation between donors exceeded 5%. A statistical classification framework was built to diagnose cytomegalovirus status from the catalog of TCR beta chain sequences. In a later analysis, V and J genes were assigned by comparing TCR nucleotide sequences against IMGT/GENE-DB human TR gene sequences. Using the TCRdist pipeline, a later analysis assigned CDR3 sequences along with most-parsimonious VDJ recombination scenarios. In a later analysis, every TCR beta chain was defined by the combination of its CDR3 amino acid sequence and its V-gene family, and reads without a unique V-gene family were dropped. To address suspected cross-contamination and a sequencing artifact, a later analysis removed 592 highly shared, low-generation-probability nucleotide sequences. A later analysis calculated a clonal expansion index for each public chain from normalized within-repertoire ranks of inferred template counts. In a later analysis, generation probabilities were computed using a VDJ recombination model fitted to out-of-frame rearrangements, and the results were checked against IGoR. In a later analysis, TCR-TCR, TCR-HLA and TCR-CMV co-occurrence was scored with hypergeometric tests, and a repertoire-size bias correction was applied to TCR pairs. A later analysis estimated false discovery rates by permuting HLA or CMV assignments 20 times. In a later analysis, co-occurring TCRs were grouped using DBSCAN, with TCRdist sequence similarity added in when clustering inside HLA-allele-positive subsets. Co-occurrence clustering excluded repertoires with fewer than 30,000 or more than 120,000 public chains, plus five with anomalous nucleotide sharing. TCRdb limited this immuneACCESS table to in-frame rearrangements with V and J called. A share of clones is missing; checked studies link under half to unresolved V genes, and the rest is unexplained. V and J calls and clone size come straight from that table; D and trimming were deduced from the DNA. This sample has a few hundred thousand clones in its table, and approximately 78% of those were observed once. The ten top clones hold around 2.8% of the sample.

The cohort consisted of 670 or so healthy bone marrow donors. At the time of sampling, all cohort members were nominally healthy, though unrecorded immune exposures were likely present. The donor tested CMV seronegative, placing the donor among the 352 seronegative members of the cohort. Every donor gave a peripheral blood sample, and the peripheral blood mononuclear cells from that sample were used for TCR beta sequencing. The Qiagen DNeasy Blood Extraction Kit was used to extract genomic DNA from the blood cell samples. The TCR was taken from a man aged 25-40 years in good health and CMV-seronegative. Recombination connected TRBV4-1 to TRBJ1-6, with the D gene call left open. Sample: PBMCs. The CDR3 protein sequence reads: CASSQDPYSPLHF. The nucleotide sequence reads as follows: TGCGCCAGCAGCCAAGATCCCTATTCACCCCTCCACTTT.